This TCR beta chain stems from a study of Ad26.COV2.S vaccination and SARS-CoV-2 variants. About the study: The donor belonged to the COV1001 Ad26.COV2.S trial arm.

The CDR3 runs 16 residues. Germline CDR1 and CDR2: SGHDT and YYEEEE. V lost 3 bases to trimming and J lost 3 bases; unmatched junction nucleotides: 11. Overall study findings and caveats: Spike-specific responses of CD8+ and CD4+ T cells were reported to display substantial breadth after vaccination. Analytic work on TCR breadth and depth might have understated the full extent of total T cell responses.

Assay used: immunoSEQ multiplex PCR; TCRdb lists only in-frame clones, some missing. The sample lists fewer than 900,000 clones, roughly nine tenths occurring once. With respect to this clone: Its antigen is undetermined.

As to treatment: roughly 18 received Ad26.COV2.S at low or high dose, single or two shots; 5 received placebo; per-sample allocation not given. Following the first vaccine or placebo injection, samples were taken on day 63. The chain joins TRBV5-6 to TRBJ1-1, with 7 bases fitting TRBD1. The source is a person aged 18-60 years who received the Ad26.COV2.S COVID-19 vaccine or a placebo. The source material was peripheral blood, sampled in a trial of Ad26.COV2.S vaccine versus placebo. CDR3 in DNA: TGTGCCAGCAGCTCCATTCACAGGGGCATATACACTGAAGCTTTCTTT. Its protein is CASSSIHRGIYTEAFF.